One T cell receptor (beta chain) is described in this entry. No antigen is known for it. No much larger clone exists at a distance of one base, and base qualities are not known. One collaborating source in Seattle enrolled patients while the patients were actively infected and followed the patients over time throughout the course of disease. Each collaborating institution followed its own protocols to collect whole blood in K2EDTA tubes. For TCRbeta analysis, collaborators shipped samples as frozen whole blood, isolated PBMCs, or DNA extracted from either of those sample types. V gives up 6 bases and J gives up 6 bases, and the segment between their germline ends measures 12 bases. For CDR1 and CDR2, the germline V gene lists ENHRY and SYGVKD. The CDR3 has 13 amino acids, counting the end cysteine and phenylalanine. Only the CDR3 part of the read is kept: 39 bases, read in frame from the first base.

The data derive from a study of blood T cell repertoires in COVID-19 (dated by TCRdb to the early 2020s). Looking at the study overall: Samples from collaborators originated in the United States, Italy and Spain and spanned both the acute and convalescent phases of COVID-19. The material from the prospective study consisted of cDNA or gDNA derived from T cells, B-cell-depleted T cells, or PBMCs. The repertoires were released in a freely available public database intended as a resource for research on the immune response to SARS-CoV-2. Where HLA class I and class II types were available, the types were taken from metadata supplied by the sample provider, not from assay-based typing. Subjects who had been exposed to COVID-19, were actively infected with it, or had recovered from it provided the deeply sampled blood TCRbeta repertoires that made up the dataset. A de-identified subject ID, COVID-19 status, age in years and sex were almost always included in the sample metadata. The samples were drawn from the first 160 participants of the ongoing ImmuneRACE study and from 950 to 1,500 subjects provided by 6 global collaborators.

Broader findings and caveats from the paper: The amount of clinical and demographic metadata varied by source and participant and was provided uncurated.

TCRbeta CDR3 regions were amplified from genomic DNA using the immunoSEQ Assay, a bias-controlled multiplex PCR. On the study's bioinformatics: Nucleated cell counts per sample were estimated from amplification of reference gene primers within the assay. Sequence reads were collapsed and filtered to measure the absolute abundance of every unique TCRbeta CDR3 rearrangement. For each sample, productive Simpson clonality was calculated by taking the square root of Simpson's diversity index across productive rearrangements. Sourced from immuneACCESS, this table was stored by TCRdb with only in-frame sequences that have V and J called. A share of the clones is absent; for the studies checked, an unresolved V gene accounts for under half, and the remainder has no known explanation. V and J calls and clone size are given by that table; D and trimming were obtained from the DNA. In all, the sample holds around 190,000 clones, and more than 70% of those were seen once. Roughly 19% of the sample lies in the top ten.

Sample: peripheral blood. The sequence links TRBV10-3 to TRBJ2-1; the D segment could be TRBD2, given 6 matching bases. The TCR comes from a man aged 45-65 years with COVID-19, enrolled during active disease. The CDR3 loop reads CAISREISNEQFF. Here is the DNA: TGTGCCATCAGCCGGGAGATCTCCAATGAGCAGTTCTTC.